This T cell receptor (beta chain) originates from a study of cytomegalovirus exposure and HLA in healthy donors. Study-level findings and limits: TCR beta sequences reportedly predicted most subjects' HLA-A and HLA-B alleles accurately.

Regarding this clone: Its antigen is still unknown.

Primers for the PCR totalled 60 Vbeta and 13 Jbeta. The protocol was immunoSEQ multiplex PCR, while the TCRdb copy is restricted to in-frame clones and leaves out a portion. Found here are around 100,000 clones; the top ten clones hold 0.45% to 0.6%. The CDR3 loop spans 14 amino acids. The germline CDR1 and CDR2 sequences are MNHEY and SVGAGI. Trimming removed 6 bases from V and 6 bases from J, with 14 bases in between. The origin of this receptor is a man in his fifties or sixties in good health and CMV-seronegative. Specimen: PBMCs. This chain links TRBV6-5 with TRBJ1-4; maybe TRBD1 (5 bases). The DNA of the CDR3 is TGTGCCAGCAGCGACAGCGGGCTTGATGAAAAACTGTTTTTT. It encodes CASSDSGLDEKLFF.